The following is a TCR beta chain sequence with its context. No antigen is known for it. Germline CDR1 is SGHTS and CDR2 is YDEGEE. The CDR3 extends over 19 amino acids. J was trimmed by 5 bases and V by 2 bases; bases with no gene match: 14. The data originate from a study of shared clonotypes between healthy human individuals. About the study: For every donor, three CD4 naive, three CD4 memory, two CD8 naive and one CD8 memory plates were used.

Study observations and caveats: The study's rarefaction showed incomplete sorted-subset sequencing despite large depth. Sharing across a handful of donors was seen in approximately 5.2% of naive CD4 clonotypes.

Only in-frame clones appear in the TCRdb table, and some are missing; sequencing was by immunoSEQ multiplex PCR. The table has about 980,000 clones, 76% seen once; the top ten hold about 1.5%. The sequenced sample consisted of memory CD4+ T cells sorted from blood. Subset of the sample: CD45RA-negative fraction. This receptor was taken from a man aged 18 to 35 in good health. This chain connects TRBV5-8 to TRBJ2-5, with 14 bases identical to TRBD2. CDR3 sequence: CASSLPTGTSGSKWETQYF. CDR3 nucleotide sequence: TGTGCCAGCAGCTTACCAACCGGGACTAGCGGGAGTAAATGGGAGACCCAGTACTTC.